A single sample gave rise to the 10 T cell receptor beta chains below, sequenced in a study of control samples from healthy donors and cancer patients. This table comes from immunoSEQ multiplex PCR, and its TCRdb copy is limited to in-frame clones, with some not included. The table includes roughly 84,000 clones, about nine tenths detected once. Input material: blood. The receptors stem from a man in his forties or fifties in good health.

The CDR3 spells CASSWGGDETEAFF. Here the CDR3 DNA reads TGTGCCAGCAGTTGGGGGGGGGACGAGACTGAAGCTTTCTTT. The rearrangement uses TRBV27 and TRBJ1-1; perhaps TRBD1 as D (5 bases). The CDR3 covers 14 residues. Trimming took 4 bases from V and 5 from J, leaving 14 bases between them. Per germline, CDR1 MNHEY and CDR2 SMNVEV (reference sequence).

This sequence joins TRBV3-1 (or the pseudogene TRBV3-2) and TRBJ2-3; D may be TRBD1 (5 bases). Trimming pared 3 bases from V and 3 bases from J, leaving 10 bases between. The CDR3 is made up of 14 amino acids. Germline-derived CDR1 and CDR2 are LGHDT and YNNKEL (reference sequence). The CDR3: CASSHKGFTDTQYF. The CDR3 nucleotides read TGTGCCAGCAGCCACAAGGGGTTTACAGATACGCAGTATTTT.

CDR3 sequence: CASGAPINEQFF. The CDR3 region has the DNA TGTGCCAGCGGAGCACCTATCAATGAGCAGTTCTTC. The genes are TRBV6-5 and TRBJ2-1; no definite D call. CDR1 MNHEY and CDR2 SVGAGI come from the germline V gene. The ends were cut back, 8 bases at V and 6 bases at J, with 11 bases in the middle. The CDR3 has 12 amino acids.

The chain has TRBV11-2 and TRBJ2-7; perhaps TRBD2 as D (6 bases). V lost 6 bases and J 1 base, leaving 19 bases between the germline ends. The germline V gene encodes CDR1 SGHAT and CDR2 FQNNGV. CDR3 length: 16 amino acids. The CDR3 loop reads CASRPRGTRSSYEQYF. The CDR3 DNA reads TGTGCCAGCAGACCCCGGGGGACCCGATCATCCTACGAGCAGTACTTC. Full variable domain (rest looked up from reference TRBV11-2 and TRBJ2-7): EAGVAQSPRYKIIEKRQSVAFWCNPISGHATLYWYQQILGQGPKLLIQFQNNGVVDDSQLPKDRFSAERLKGVDSTLKIQPAKLEDSAVYLCASRPRGTRSSYEQYFGPGTRLTVT.

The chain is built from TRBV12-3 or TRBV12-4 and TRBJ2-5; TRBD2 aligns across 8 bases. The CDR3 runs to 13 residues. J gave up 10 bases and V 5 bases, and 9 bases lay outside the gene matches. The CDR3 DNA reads TGTGCCAGCAGTCCCCGAGCGGGGGTCCGCCAGTACTTC. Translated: CASSPRAGVRQYF.

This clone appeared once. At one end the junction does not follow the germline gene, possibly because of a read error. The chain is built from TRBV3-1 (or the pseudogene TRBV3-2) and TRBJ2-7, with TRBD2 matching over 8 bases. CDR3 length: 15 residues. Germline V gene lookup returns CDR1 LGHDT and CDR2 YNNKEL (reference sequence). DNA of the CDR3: TGTGCCAGCAGCCCCGCGCTCGGGGGGGACTACGCGCAGTACTTC. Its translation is CASSPALGGDYAQYF.

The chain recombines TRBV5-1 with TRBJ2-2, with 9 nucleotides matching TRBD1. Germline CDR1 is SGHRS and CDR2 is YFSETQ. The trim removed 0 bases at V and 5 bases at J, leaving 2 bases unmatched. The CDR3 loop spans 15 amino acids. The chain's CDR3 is CASSLGDRATGELFF. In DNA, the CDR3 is TGCGCCAGCAGCTTGGGGGACAGGGCAACCGGGGAGCTGTTTTTT.

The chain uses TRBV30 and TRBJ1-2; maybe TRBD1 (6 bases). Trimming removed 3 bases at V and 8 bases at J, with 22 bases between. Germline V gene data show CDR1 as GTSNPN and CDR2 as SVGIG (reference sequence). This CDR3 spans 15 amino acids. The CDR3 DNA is TGTGCCTGGAGAGGAGTTGGTGGGGACACGGAAGGCTACACCTTC. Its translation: CAWRGVGGDTEGYTF.

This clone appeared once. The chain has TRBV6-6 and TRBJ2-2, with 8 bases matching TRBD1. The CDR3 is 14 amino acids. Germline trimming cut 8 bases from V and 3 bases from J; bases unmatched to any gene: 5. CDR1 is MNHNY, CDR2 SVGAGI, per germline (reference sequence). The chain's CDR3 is CASLDRGDTGELFF. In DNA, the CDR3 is TGTGCCAGCTTAGACAGGGGTGACACCGGGGAGCTGTTTTTT.

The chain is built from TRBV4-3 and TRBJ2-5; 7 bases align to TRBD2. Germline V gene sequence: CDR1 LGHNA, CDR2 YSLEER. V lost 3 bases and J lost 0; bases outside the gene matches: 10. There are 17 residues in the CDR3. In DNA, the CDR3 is TGCGCCAGCAGCCAGGTTCTAGCGACTAGCTACCAAGAGACCCAGTACTTC. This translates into CASSQVLATSYQETQYF.